This T cell receptor beta chain was profiled in a study of blood T cell repertoires in COVID-19. Sequencing was performed with immunoSEQ multiplex PCR; in TCRdb, only in-frame clones are kept and a portion is missing. The data hold about 99,000 clones, with roughly 85% observed a single time. The sample was peripheral blood. This receptor was taken from a man aged 45-65 years in a cohort sampled during active COVID-19.

The CDR3 sequence: CASSLVGREETQYF. Written as DNA, the CDR3 is TGTGCCAGCAGCTTAGTAGGCCGGGAAGAGACCCAGTACTTC. The chain couples TRBV7-9 to TRBJ2-5; D gene uncertain. The CDR3 spans 14 residues. The V end lost 1 base, the J end lost 3 bases, and 9 bases lay between the germline ends. Germline CDR1 reads SEHNR; CDR2 reads FQNEAQ (reference sequence). The variable domain in full, completed from reference TRBV7-9 and TRBJ2-5, reads DTGVSQNPRHKITKRGQNVTFRCDPISEHNRLYWYRQTLGQGPEFLTYFQNEAQLEKSRLLSDRFSAERPKGSFSTLEIQRTEQGDSAMYLCASSLVGREETQYFGPGTRLLVL.